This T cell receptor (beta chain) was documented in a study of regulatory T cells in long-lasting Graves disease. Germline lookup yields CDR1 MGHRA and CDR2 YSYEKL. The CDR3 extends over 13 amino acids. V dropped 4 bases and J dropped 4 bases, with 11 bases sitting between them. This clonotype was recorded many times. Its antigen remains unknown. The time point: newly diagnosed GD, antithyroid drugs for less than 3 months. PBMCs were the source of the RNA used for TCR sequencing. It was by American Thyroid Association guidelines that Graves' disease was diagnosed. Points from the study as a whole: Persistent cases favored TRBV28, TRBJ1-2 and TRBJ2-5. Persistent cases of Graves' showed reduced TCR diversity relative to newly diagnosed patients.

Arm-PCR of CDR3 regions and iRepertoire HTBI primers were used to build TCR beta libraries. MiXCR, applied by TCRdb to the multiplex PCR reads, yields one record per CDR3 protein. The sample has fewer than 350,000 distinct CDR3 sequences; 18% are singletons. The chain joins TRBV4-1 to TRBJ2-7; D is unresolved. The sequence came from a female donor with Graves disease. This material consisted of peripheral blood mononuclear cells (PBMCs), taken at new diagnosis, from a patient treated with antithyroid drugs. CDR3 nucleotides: TGCGCCAGCAGCCCCCGGCCCCTATACGAGCAGTACTTC. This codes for CASSPRPLYEQYF.